These 11 T cell receptor beta chains were sequenced from one sample in a study of T cells in Graves' hyperthyroidism and ophthalmopathy. TCR beta CDR3 regions were amplified from RNA transcripts. Researchers ran a first-round RT-PCR on the TCR CDR3 using the HTBI primer set. TCRdb independently ran MiXCR on the multiplex PCR reads; one entry per CDR3 protein. This sample has about 520,000 distinct CDR3 sequences, with around a quarter found just once. The sample comprised blood. The source of these receptors is a woman under 40 with Graves' ophthalmopathy.

This clonotype was counted many times. The J gene is TRBJ2-2, the V gene TRBV6-1; 9 positions match TRBD1. The germline V gene encodes CDR1 MNHNS and CDR2 SASEGT. V shed 5 bases and J 3 bases; nucleotides not matched to a gene: 4. This CDR3 comprises 15 residues. CDR3 loop: CASSRQGGDTGELFF. The CDR3 DNA sequence: TGTGCCAGCAGTCGACAGGGGGGGGACACCGGGGAGCTGTTTTTT.

The chain links TRBV4-3 to TRBJ1-3; 9 bases map to TRBD1. V was pared by 0 bases and J by 8 bases, with 5 bases of the junction left unmatched. The germline V gene has CDR1 LGHNA and CDR2 YSLEER. The CDR3 sequence is 15 residues long. CDR3 coding DNA: TGCGCCAGCAGCCAAGAGGACAGGGGAGGAGACACCATATATTTT. This encodes CASSQEDRGGDTIYF.

The sample holds many counts of this clonotype. This chain uses TRBV20-1 with TRBJ2-7; TRBD1 matches at 10 bases. Unmatched junction bases numbered 9, after V lost 5 bases and J lost 5 bases. From germline, CDR1 is DFQATT and CDR2 SNEGSKA (reference sequence). The CDR3 covers 14 residues. The CDR3 sequence: CSASRGQGVHEQYF. In DNA form, the CDR3 reads TGCAGTGCTTCCAGAGGACAGGGGGTTCACGAGCAGTACTTC.

This clonotype was counted ten times or more. The chain combines TRBV12-3 or TRBV12-4 with TRBJ2-6; D is unresolved. The V end was cut by 5 bases, the J end by 0 bases, with 17 bases between. The length of the CDR3 is 18 residues. Here the CDR3 reads CASSHLFTYSSGANVLTF. As DNA, the CDR3 is TGTGCCAGCAGTCACCTCTTTACCTATAGCTCTGGGGCCAACGTCCTGACTTTC.

The J gene is TRBJ2-7, the V gene TRBV12-3 or TRBV12-4; weak D call: TRBD1 (6 bases). This CDR3 spans 13 amino acids. V lost 3 bases and J lost 5, with 11 bases in between. DNA of the CDR3: TGTGCCAGCAGTTTCACAGGGTTCAACGAGCAGTACTTC. It specifies CASSFTGFNEQYF.

This clonotype was observed many times. The chain carries TRBV28 and TRBJ1-2, with TRBD1 as a possible D gene (5 bases). The CDR3 contains 12 residues. V gave up 6 bases and J gave up 8 bases, with 13 bases separating them. Germline CDR1 MDHEN, CDR2 SYDVKM. The CDR3 region has the DNA TGTGCCAGCAGGGACACTGGGAGGGGCTACACCTTC. Protein sequence: CASRDTGRGYTF.

This clonotype has ten or more counts. The chain is built from TRBV5-4 and TRBJ2-5, with 11 nucleotides matching TRBD2. Losses at the gene ends were 4 bases for V and 3 bases for J; bases not matched to a gene: 5. This CDR3 spans 15 amino acids. CDR1 is SGHNT, CDR2 YYREEE, per germline (reference sequence). In DNA form, the CDR3 reads TGTGCCAGCAGCATACCGGGACTAGCGGAAGAGACCCAGTACTTC. This translates into CASSIPGLAEETQYF.

At least ten counts were recorded for this clonotype. The chain links TRBV4-3 to TRBJ1-1; TRBD1 matches at 9 bases. The V and J ends lost 4 bases and 2 bases, in that order; junction bases with no gene match: 14. The germline V gene encodes CDR1 LGHNA and CDR2 YSLEER. The CDR3 has 18 residues. CDR3 residues: CASSPILDRGVRNTEAFF. CDR3 nucleotides: TGCGCCAGCAGCCCGATTCTGGACAGGGGCGTCCGAAACACTGAAGCTTTCTTT.

This clonotype was observed a handful of times. The gene calls are TRBV2 and TRBJ2-2; no clear D gene. V lost 2 bases and J 6 bases, leaving 10 bases between the germline ends. The CDR3 is 14 residues long. Germline CDR1 SNHLY, CDR2 FYNNEI. The CDR3 protein is CASSESWPPGELFF. DNA of the CDR3: TGTGCCAGCAGTGAAAGTTGGCCCCCCGGGGAGCTGTTTTTT. Based on the CDR3 plus reference TRBV2 and TRBJ2-2, the full variable domain is EPEVTQTPSHQVTQMGQEVILRCVPISNHLYFYWYRQILGQKVEFLVSFYNNEISEKSEIFDDQFSVERPDGSNFTLKIRSTKLEDSAMYFCASSESWPPGELFFGEGSRLTVL.

This clonotype was recorded many times. This chain links TRBV11-1 with TRBJ1-2, with unresolved D. Germline V CDR1 and CDR2: SGHAT, FQDESV (reference sequence). V was clipped by 4 bases and J by 5 bases, with 5 bases between them. The CDR3 covers 11 residues. This CDR3 reads CASSSRYGYTF. CDR3 nucleotide sequence: TGTGCCAGCAGCTCGAGATATGGCTACACCTTC.

In this sample, this clonotype turned up many times. This CDR3 fails to terminate in the conserved phenylalanine or tryptophan, so it likely reflects a read error. The V and J genes are TRBV20-1 and TRBJ1-1; D not certain. The CDR3 has 15 amino acids. CDR1 DFQATT and CDR2 SNEGSKA come from the germline V gene (reference sequence). Trimming cost V 0 bases and J 4 bases, with 15 bases left between them. The chain's CDR3 is CSARDLPGIRTEAFL. The DNA of the CDR3 is TGCAGTGCTAGAGATCTCCCAGGAATTCGCACTGAAGCTTTCCTT.